What follows are 26 T cell receptor beta chains derived from one specimen sequenced in a study of CD8 T cells in ankylosing spondylitis. Using its own MiXCR run on the 5' RACE reads, TCRdb lists one record per CDR3 protein. The data contain 85,000 to 100,000 distinct CDR3 sequences, about 7.7% of them singletons. The sample was blood, either unsorted or a sorted T cell fraction (not recorded which). The receptors originated from a male donor with ankylosing spondylitis or in good health (not recorded which).

This clonotype was seen at least ten times. The chain combines TRBV7-3 with TRBJ1-1, with D hard to call. The germline V gene encodes CDR1 SGHTA and CDR2 FQGTGA. V was trimmed by 2 bases and J by 4 bases, leaving 11 bases between them. The CDR3 consists of 14 residues. The CDR3 sequence is CASSLQGIGTEAFF. The CDR3 DNA reads TGTGCCAGCAGCTTACAAGGGATTGGCACTGAAGCTTTCTTT.

This clonotype was seen repeatedly, ten times or more. V usage is TRBV7-2 and J usage is TRBJ2-5, with TRBD2 matching 7 bases. This CDR3 is 16 amino acids long. V shed 1 base, J shed 2 bases, and the junction held 7 bases outside the gene matches. CDR1 and CDR2 from the germline V gene are SGHTA and FQGNSA. This CDR3 reads CASSLVQRGRQETQYF. The CDR3 region has the DNA TGTGCCAGCAGCTTAGTCCAGCGGGGCAGACAAGAGACCCAGTACTTC.

This clonotype has a count of ten or more. This chain links TRBV6-2 or TRBV6-3 with TRBJ1-4; D remains unclear. Germline loops: CDR1 MNHEY, CDR2 SVGEGT. The germline V and J ends were trimmed by 0 bases and 0 bases, with 8 bases remaining between them. This CDR3 contains 16 residues. The CDR3 region has the DNA TGTGCCAGCAGTTACTCGAAGGAGGCAACTAATGAAAAACTGTTTTTT. Amino acid sequence: CASSYSKEATNEKLFF.

This clonotype occurred many times. V is TRBV20-1 and J is TRBJ1-2; D unclear. This CDR3 is 13 amino acids long. V was cut by 0 bases and J by 4 bases, with 9 bases left in between. Germline CDR1 DFQATT, CDR2 SNEGSKA (reference sequence). The CDR3 reads CSARDPGIYGYTF. CDR3 nucleotides: TGCAGTGCTAGAGATCCGGGGATCTATGGCTACACCTTC.

This clonotype was found many times. The rearrangement uses TRBV3-1 and TRBJ2-7; TRBD1 matches at 7 bases. After removal of 1 base from V and 3 bases from J, the junction contained 9 bases not matched to a gene. There are 16 residues in the CDR3. Germline V gives CDR1 LGHDT, CDR2 YNNKEL (reference sequence). Here the CDR3 DNA reads TGTGCCAGCAGCCAAGGGGGACAGCCTAGGTTCTACGAGCAGTACTTC. It is translated as CASSQGGQPRFYEQYF.

This clonotype was detected ten times or more. This chain's CDR3 is CASSVQSSGNTIYF. CDR3 DNA: TGTGCCAGCAGTGTCCAGAGCTCTGGAAACACCATATATTTT. The V gene is TRBV2, the J gene TRBJ1-3; no clear D. V lost 4 bases to trimming and J lost 0 bases, with 7 bases between them. Germline V lookup: CDR1 SNHLY, CDR2 FYNNEI. The CDR3 totals 14 residues.

This clonotype has a count of ten or more. V usage is TRBV29-1 and J usage is TRBJ1-2; maybe TRBD1 (5 bases). V was pared by 4 bases and J by 6 bases, with 12 bases between. Germline V gene sequence: CDR1 SQVTM, CDR2 ANQGSEA. The length of the CDR3 is 12 residues. The CDR3 region has the DNA TGCAGCGTTGTAGAAGGGGTCGATGGCTACACCTTC. Translating it yields CSVVEGVDGYTF.

This clonotype was seen repeatedly, ten times or more. Sequence at one end of the junction differs from germline and may be a read error. The chain combines TRBV5-1 with TRBJ1-1; D unresolved. Per the germline V gene, CDR1 is SGHRS and CDR2 is YFSETQ. This CDR3 comprises 15 residues. CDR3 sequence: CASSPLGLVNSEAFF. The CDR3 bases are TGCGCCAGCAGCCCCTTAGGGTTGGTGAACAGTGAAGCTTTCTTT. Complete variable domain (other parts from reference TRBV5-1 and TRBJ1-1): KAGVTQTPRYLIKTRGQQVTLSCSPISGHRSVSWYQQTPGQGLQFLFEYFSETQRNKGNFPGRFSGRQFSNSRSEMNVSTLELGDSALYLCASSPLGLVNSEAFFGQGTRLTVV.

This clonotype was detected many times. This chain connects TRBV20-1 to TRBJ2-3, with D possibly called TRBD1 or TRBD2 (7 bases each). With 7 bases removed from V and 3 bases from J, the gap between germline ends came to 17 bases. The CDR3 extends over 14 amino acids. Germline V gives CDR1 DFQATT, CDR2 SNEGSKA (reference sequence). The CDR3 sequence: CSVGQDGGTDTQYF. The CDR3 nucleotides read TGCAGTGTCGGACAGGACGGGGGGACAGATACGCAGTATTTT.

There are many counts of this clonotype. This chain connects TRBV20-1 to TRBJ2-5; D is unresolved. Germline loops: CDR1 DFQATT, CDR2 SNEGSKA (reference sequence). The germline V and J ends were trimmed by 3 bases and 3 bases, with 8 bases remaining between them. The CDR3 runs to 12 residues. CDR3 residues: CSASDREETQYF. The DNA of the CDR3 is TGCAGTGCTAGCGACCGGGAAGAGACCCAGTACTTC.

This clonotype was recorded at least ten times. In nucleotides, the CDR3 is TGCAGCGTGTCTGCAGGGATCGGGGAGCAGTACTTC. Its translation: CSVSAGIGEQYF. V gene TRBV29-1 combines with J gene TRBJ2-7; perhaps TRBD1 as D (5 bases). CDR3 length: 12 residues. Trimming cost V 6 bases and J 7 bases, with 16 bases left between them. Germline CDR1 is SQVTM and CDR2 is ANQGSEA.

Many counts were recorded for this clonotype. The J gene is TRBJ1-5, the V gene TRBV20-1, with 7 bases matching TRBD1. This CDR3 contains 15 residues. Germline V gene lookup returns CDR1 DFQATT and CDR2 SNEGSKA (reference sequence). The V gene end was trimmed by 6 bases and the J gene end by 7 bases; junction bases not matched to a gene: 15. CDR3 region: CSASTLGQVGQPQHF. The CDR3 bases are TGCAGTGCGTCAACCCTAGGACAGGTAGGCCAGCCCCAGCATTTT.

There are many counts of this clonotype. The V and J genes are TRBV7-2 and TRBJ2-7, with D possibly matching TRBD2 (7 bases). Trimming shortened V by 5 bases and J by 1 base, and 18 bases separated the two germline ends. CDR3 size: 16 residues. Per the germline V gene, CDR1 is SGHTA and CDR2 is FQGNSA. CDR3: CASSPGGRDYSYEQYF. The CDR3 nucleotides read TGTGCCAGCAGCCCCGGGGGGCGAGATTATTCCTACGAGCAGTACTTC.

This chain joins TRBV10-3 and TRBJ2-2, with TRBD2 matching over 10 bases. The CDR3 loop spans 16 amino acids. Germline V gives CDR1 ENHRY, CDR2 SYGVKD. V lost 3 bases and J lost 5; bases outside the gene matches: 6. DNA of the CDR3: TGTGCCATCAGTGATCGGACTAGCGGTTCTACCGGGGAGCTGTTTTTT. It yields the protein CAISDRTSGSTGELFF.

This clonotype was seen ten or more times. The chain employs TRBV28 and TRBJ1-5, with 9 positions matching TRBD1. Germline CDR1 MDHEN, CDR2 SYDVKM. Trimming took 4 bases from V and 8 from J; bases not matched to a gene: 6. The CDR3 consists of 14 residues. CDR3 nucleotide sequence: TGTGCCAGCAGTTCCCGGGACAGGGTTAAGCCCCAGCATTTT. It yields the protein CASSSRDRVKPQHF.

A few counts support this clonotype. This rearrangement joins TRBV6-5 to TRBJ1-2; tentative D call: TRBD1 (5 bases). The CDR3 totals 16 residues. Germline CDR1 reads MNHEY; CDR2 reads SVGAGI. V lost 7 bases to trimming and J lost 5 bases, with 23 bases between them. The CDR3 coding sequence is TGTGCCAGCACCGTTACCTCCTCAGGGTTCGGGTATGGCTACACCTTC. Translation gives CASTVTSSGFGYGYTF.

The table lists this clonotype with many counts. The V and J genes are TRBV9 and TRBJ2-5; D is unresolved. From germline, CDR1 is SGDLS and CDR2 YYNGEE. The ends were cut back, 1 base at V and 2 bases at J, with 6 bases in the middle. The CDR3 length is 13 residues. The CDR3 protein is CASSVQVQETQYF. The CDR3 nucleotides are TGTGCCAGCAGCGTACAGGTTCAAGAGACCCAGTACTTC.

This clonotype was recorded many times. The chain couples TRBV7-8 to TRBJ2-5, with TRBD2 identical over 12 bases. V shed 6 bases, J shed 4 bases, and the junction held 6 bases outside the gene matches. This CDR3 region has 15 residues. The germline V gene has CDR1 SGHVS and CDR2 FQNEAQ. This chain's CDR3 is CASSLAGGPRETQYF. In DNA, the CDR3 is TGTGCCAGCAGTCTAGCGGGAGGGCCGAGAGAGACCCAGTACTTC. The full variable domain, in which reference TRBV7-8 and TRBJ2-5 provide the parts outside the CDR3, is GAGVSQSPRYKVAKRGQDVALRCDPISGHVSLFWYQQALGQGPEFLTYFQNEAQLDKSGLPSDRFFAERPEGSVSTLKIQRTQQEDSAVYLCASSLAGGPRETQYFGPGTRLLVL.

This clonotype was seen many times. This chain joins TRBV4-3 and TRBJ2-7; a possible D gene is TRBD1 (6 bases). Germline lookup yields CDR1 LGHNA and CDR2 YSLEER. CDR3 length: 13 amino acids. Trimming stripped 6 bases from V and 3 bases from J, with 12 bases between. This CDR3 is CASSFGTNYEQYF. CDR3 bases: TGCGCCAGCAGTTTCGGGACAAACTACGAGCAGTACTTC.

This clonotype was found many times. The rearrangement uses TRBV20-1 and TRBJ1-4, with D uncertain. V lost 0 bases to trimming and J lost 7 bases, with 15 bases between them. This CDR3 is 15 amino acids long. Looked up from germline, CDR1 is DFQATT and CDR2 is SNEGSKA (reference sequence). The CDR3 bases are TGCAGTGCTAGAGATCCGGTCCTGGGGAGTGAAAAACTGTTTTTT. Protein sequence: CSARDPVLGSEKLFF.

This clonotype has a count of ten or more. The V gene is TRBV5-1, the J gene TRBJ2-2; D remains ambiguous. V was shortened by 6 bases and J by 6 bases, with 9 bases between the two germline ends. This CDR3 is built from 12 residues. From germline, CDR1 is SGHRS and CDR2 YFSETQ. CDR3 DNA sequence: TGCGCCAGCACACAGTGGCCCGGGGAGCTGTTTTTT. Residues: CASTQWPGELFF.

There are a few counts of this clonotype. Its ends do not fully match the called genes, so a read error is possible. J is TRBJ2-5 and V is TRBV7-2; D perhaps matches TRBD2 (6 bases). CDR3 length: 14 amino acids. Germline V gives CDR1 SGHTA, CDR2 FQGNSA. In DNA form, the CDR3 reads TGTGCCAGCAGCTTGTCGGGAGAACAAGAGGCCCAGTACTTC. This sequence encodes CASSLSGEQEAQYF. The full variable domain, with the rest looked up from reference TRBV7-2 and TRBJ2-5, is GAGVSQSPSNKVTEKGKDVELRCDPISGHTALYWYRQSLGQGLEFLIYFQGNSAPDKSGLPSDRFSAERTGGSVSTLTIQRTQQEDSAVYLCASSLSGEQEAQYFGPGTRLLVL.

This clonotype was seen ten or more times. The gene calls are TRBV21-1 and TRBJ2-3; the DNA was not compared with TRBD2, the D call given in the table. TRBV21-1 is assigned pseudogene status. The CDR3 is 17 amino acids. The CDR3 DNA is TGTGCCAGCAGCAAAGTGCTAGCGGGGGGCCCCACAGATACGCAGTATTTT. Its protein is CASSKVLAGGPTDTQYF.

This clonotype has ten or more counts. The J gene is TRBJ2-7, the V gene TRBV12-3 or TRBV12-4; D is unresolved. Trimming removed 3 bases at V and 4 bases at J, with 13 bases between. This CDR3 comprises 14 residues. For the CDR3, the DNA is TGTGCCAGCAGTTTGGCTCCCTTCCTTTACGAGCAGTACTTC. It codes for CASSLAPFLYEQYF.

This clonotype was picked up many times. The V and J genes are TRBV7-9 and TRBJ1-4; 9 bases map to TRBD1. Germline V gene lookup returns CDR1 SEHNR and CDR2 FQNEAQ (reference sequence). V shed 4 bases, J shed 3 bases, and the junction held 6 bases outside the gene matches. The length of the CDR3 is 16 residues. CDR3 protein: CASSSSDRGPNEKLFF. The CDR3 DNA is TGTGCCAGCAGCTCCTCGGACAGGGGCCCTAATGAAAAACTGTTTTTT.

This clonotype came up many times. The junction differs from germline at one of its ends, possibly a read error. V and J are TRBV7-6 and TRBJ2-3; 7 nucleotides line up with TRBD2. Per the germline V gene, CDR1 is SGHVS and CDR2 is FNYEAQ. This CDR3 contains 14 residues. CDR3 in amino acids: CAISLLGGTDTQYF. The CDR3 bases are TGTGCCATCAGCTTATTGGGGGGGACAGATACGCAGTATTTT.